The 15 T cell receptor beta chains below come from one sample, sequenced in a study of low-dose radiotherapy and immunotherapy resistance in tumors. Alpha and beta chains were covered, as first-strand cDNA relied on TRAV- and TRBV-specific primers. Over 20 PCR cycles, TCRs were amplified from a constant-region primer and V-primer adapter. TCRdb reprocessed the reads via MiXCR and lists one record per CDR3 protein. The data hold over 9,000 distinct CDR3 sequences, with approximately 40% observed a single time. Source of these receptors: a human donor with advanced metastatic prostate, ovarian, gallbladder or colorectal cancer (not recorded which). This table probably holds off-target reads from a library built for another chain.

The CDR3 region is CASSLEPTGDEQFF. The CDR3 nucleotides are TGTGCCAGCAGCTTAGAGCCTACAGGCGATGAGCAGTTCTTC. The V call is TRBV7-6, the J call TRBJ2-1, with D possibly being TRBD1 (5 bases). V gave up 1 base and J gave up 8 bases, with 12 bases separating them. Germline CDR1 and CDR2: SGHVS and FNYEAQ. The CDR3 consists of 14 residues. The full variable domain, its missing parts supplied by reference TRBV7-6 and TRBJ2-1, is GAGVSQSPRYKVTKRGQDVALRCDPISGHVSLYWYRQALGQGPEFLTYFNYEAQQDKSGLPNDRFSAERPEGSISTLTIQRTEQRDSAMYRCASSLEPTGDEQFFGPGTRLTVL.

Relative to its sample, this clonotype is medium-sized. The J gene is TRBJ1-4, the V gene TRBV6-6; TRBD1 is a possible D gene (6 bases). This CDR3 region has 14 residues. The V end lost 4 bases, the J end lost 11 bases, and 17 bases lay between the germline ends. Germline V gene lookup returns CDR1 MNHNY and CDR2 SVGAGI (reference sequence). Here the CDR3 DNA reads TGTGCCAGCAGTTCCGGGACAAGCTTAGGGAAACTGTTTTTT. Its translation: CASSSGTSLGKLFF.

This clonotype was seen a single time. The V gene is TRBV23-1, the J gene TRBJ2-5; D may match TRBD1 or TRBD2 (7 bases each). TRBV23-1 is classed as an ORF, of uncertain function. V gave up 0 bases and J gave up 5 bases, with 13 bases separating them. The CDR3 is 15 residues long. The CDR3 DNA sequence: TGCGCCAGCAGTCAATCCCAGGGGGGGCCGGAGACCCAGTACTTC. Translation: CASSQSQGGPETQYF.

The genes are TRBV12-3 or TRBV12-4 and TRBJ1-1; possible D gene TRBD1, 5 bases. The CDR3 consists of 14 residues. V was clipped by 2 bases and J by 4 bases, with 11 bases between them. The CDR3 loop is CASSLIGAATEAFF. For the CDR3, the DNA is TGTGCCAGCAGTTTAATCGGGGCGGCCACTGAAGCTTTCTTT.

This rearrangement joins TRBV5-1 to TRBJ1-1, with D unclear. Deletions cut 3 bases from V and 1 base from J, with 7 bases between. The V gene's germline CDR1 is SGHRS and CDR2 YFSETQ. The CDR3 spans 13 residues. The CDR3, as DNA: TGCGCCAGCAGCTCACTCCAGAACACTGAAGCTTTCTTT. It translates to CASSSLQNTEAFF.

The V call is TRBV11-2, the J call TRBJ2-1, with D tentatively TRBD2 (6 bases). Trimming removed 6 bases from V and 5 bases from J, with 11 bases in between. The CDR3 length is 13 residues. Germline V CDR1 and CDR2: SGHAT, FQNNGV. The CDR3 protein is CASSSGTHNEQFF. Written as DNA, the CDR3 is TGTGCCAGCAGTTCCGGGACTCACAATGAGCAGTTCTTC.

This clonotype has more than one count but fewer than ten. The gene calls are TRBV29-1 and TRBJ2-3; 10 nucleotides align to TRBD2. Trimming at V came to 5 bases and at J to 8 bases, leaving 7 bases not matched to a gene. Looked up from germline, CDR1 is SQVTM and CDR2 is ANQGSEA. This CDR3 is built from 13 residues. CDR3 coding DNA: TGCAGCGTTACCGGGACTAGCGTTTCTACGCAGTATTTT. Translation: CSVTGTSVSTQYF.

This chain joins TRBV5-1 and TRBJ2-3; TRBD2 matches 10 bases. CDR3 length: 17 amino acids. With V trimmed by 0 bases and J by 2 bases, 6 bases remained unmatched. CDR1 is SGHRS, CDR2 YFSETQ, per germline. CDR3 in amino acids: CASSLASGGTFTDTQYF. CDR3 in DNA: TGCGCCAGCAGCTTGGCTAGCGGGGGAACGTTCACAGATACGCAGTATTTT.

CDR3 in DNA: TGTGCCAGCAGTCCAGGGGGGAGTTGGACTGAAGCTTTCTTT. This translates into CASSPGGSWTEAFF. V and J are TRBV28 and TRBJ1-1; TRBD1 aligns across 7 bases. The CDR3 consists of 14 residues. Unmatched junction bases numbered 8, after V lost 5 bases and J lost 5 bases. Germline V gene data show CDR1 as MDHEN and CDR2 as SYDVKM.

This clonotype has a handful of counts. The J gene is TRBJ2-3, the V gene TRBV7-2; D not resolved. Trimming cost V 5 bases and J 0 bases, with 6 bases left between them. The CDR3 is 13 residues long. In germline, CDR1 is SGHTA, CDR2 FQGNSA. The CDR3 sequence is CASSPGSTDTQYF. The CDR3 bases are TGTGCCAGCAGCCCCGGGAGCACAGATACGCAGTATTTT.

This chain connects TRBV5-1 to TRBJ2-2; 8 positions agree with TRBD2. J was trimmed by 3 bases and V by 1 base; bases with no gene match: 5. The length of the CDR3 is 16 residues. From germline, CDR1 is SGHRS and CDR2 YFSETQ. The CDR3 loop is CASSLQQAGDTGELFF. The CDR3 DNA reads TGCGCCAGCAGCTTGCAACAAGCGGGGGACACCGGGGAGCTGTTTTTT.

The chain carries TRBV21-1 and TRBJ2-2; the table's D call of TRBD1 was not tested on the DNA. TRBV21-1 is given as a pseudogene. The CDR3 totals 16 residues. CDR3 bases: TGTGCCAGCAGCCACGGACAGGGGGCAAACACCGGGGAGCTGTTTTTT. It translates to CASSHGQGANTGELFF.

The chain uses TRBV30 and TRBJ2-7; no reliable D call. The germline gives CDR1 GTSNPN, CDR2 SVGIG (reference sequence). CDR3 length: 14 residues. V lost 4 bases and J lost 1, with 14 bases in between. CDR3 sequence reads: CAWTPAWLSYEQYF. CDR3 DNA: TGTGCCTGGACCCCGGCCTGGTTGTCCTACGAGCAGTACTTC.

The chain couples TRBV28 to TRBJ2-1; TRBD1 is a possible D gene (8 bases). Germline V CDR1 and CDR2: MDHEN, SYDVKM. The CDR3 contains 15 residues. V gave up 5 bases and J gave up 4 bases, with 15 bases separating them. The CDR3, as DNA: TGTGCCAGCAGTAACAGGGGGGGGGGTTACAATGAGCAGTTCTTC. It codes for CASSNRGGGYNEQFF.

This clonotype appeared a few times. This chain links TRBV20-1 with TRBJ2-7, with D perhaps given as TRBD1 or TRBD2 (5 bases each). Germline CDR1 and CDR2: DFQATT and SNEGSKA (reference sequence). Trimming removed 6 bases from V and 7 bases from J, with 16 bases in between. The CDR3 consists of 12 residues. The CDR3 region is CSARDLATEQYF. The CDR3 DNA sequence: TGCAGTGCCAGGGACCTAGCTACGGAGCAGTACTTC.